This TCR beta chain was observed in a study of T cells after posttransplantation cyclophosphamide. As concerns this clone: The antigen is undetermined.

Cyclophosphamide on days +3 and +4 followed busulfan-fludarabine conditioning and a marrow graft. The V and J ends lost 4 bases and 7 bases, in that order; junction bases with no gene match: 3. The CDR3 covers 12 residues. Germline CDR1 is SQVTM and CDR2 is ANQGSEA. Clones were read by immunoSEQ multiplex PCR, and TCRdb kept only the in-frame ones, dropping some. The data show about 6,800 clones, about 91% seen once. General study findings and limits: After PTCy, TRB diversity resembled that of CNI/methotrexate controls. TRB overlap between skin or GI tissue T cells and blood was limited. Donor CD8+ memory clones often dominated recipient blood repertoires at later times.

The input for sequencing was PBMCs, taken 1404 days after allogeneic stem cell transplant with posttransplant cyclophosphamide. The gene calls are TRBV29-1 and TRBJ1-5, with 8 bases identical to TRBD1. This sequence was found in a female patient in her fifties who received an allogeneic stem cell transplant from a related donor, was CMV-positive, and had no GVHD. Some of the T cells may derive from the graft donor. CDR3 bases: TGCAGCGTTGGATACAGGGGGCAGCCCCAGCATTTT. Protein sequence: CSVGYRGQPQHF.